Presented here are 3 T cell receptor beta chains from one specimen sequenced in a study of shared clonotypes between healthy human individuals (TCRdb year 2020). The library was obtained by the immunoSEQ multiplex PCR assay. TCRdb holds this immuneACCESS table with in-frame rearrangements only. Some clones are missing; in checked studies, unresolved V genes explain under half, and the rest has no known cause. In this sample the table shows roughly 520,000 clones, roughly 95% of which occur a single time. Together, the top ten hold about 0.068% of the sample. The sample taken for sequencing was naive CD4+ T cells sorted from blood. Read against the paper, the sample's cell subset or site label means: CD45RA+ positively selected. These receptors came from a woman in her thirties in good health.

This clone was detected once. CDR3 DNA: TGTGCCAGCAGATCATCTACAGGCCCTTCCTACGAGCAGTACTTC. It specifies CASRSSTGPSYEQYF. The V call is TRBV27, the J call TRBJ2-5; TRBD1 might be the D (5 bases). The closer fit of TRBJ2-7 to the DNA end suggests the J call may be wrong. In germline, CDR1 is MNHEY, CDR2 SMNVEV (reference sequence). The CDR3 is made up of 15 amino acids.

The V call is TRBV28, the J call TRBJ2-2, with TRBD2 matching 10 bases. The germline V gene has CDR1 MDHEN and CDR2 SYDVKM. The CDR3 length is 14 residues. V was clipped by 5 bases and J by 5 bases; unmatched bases: 2. CDR3 loop: CASSRLAGTGELFF. The DNA for the CDR3 is TGTGCCAGCAGTCGACTAGCGGGTACCGGGGAGCTGTTTTTT.

This clone was detected once. The chain couples TRBV5-4 to TRBJ2-2; no firm D call. The CDR3 runs to 16 residues. CDR1 is SGHNT and CDR2 is YYREEE in the germline V gene (reference sequence). V was cut by 0 bases and J by 6 bases, with 15 bases left in between. The CDR3 spells CASSLDGSFGAGELFF. CDR3 DNA: TGTGCCAGCAGCTTGGACGGAAGTTTTGGGGCCGGGGAGCTGTTTTTT.